This T cell receptor beta chain comes out of a study of post-analysis software for immune sequencing data. The study, taken as a whole, reports: Higher frequency in patients than in controls was seen for roughly five TRBV segments, with TRBV5-6, TRBV5-1 and TRBV20-1 among them. Clustering by F measure revealed strong co-clustering among samples prepared together in one batch.

Presence of unique molecular identifiers characterized the TCR beta cDNA libraries. Input of about 0.95 to 11 million T cells yielded 400,000 to 550,000 cDNA molecules. TCRdb redid the calling of the PCR reads with MiXCR, one entry per CDR3 protein. The sample has 700,000 to 800,000 distinct CDR3 sequences, roughly 27% seen once. Germline trimming cut 8 bases from V and 6 bases from J; bases unmatched to any gene: 12. The length of the CDR3 is 15 residues. Regarding this clonotype: Antigen unknown.

The rearrangement uses TRBV12-3 or TRBV12-4 and TRBJ1-4; 7 nucleotides match TRBD1. This receptor was taken from a girl aged 5-17 years with multiple sclerosis. Sequencing input: blood. CDR3 loop: CASGGQSLGDEKLFF. The CDR3 nucleotides read TGTGCCAGCGGGGGACAGTCCCTCGGGGATGAAAAACTGTTTTTT.